This TCR beta chain was captured in a study of spatial heterogeneity in lung cancer. The wider study: Every unique TCR and UMI combination, on average, appeared more than ten times in raw reads. Whole-study results and caveats: More often at tumor resection than at routine follow-up, ubiquitous expanded tumor TCRs were detected in the blood.

This clonotype was seen many times. Its antigen is unknown. Individual TCR cDNA molecules each bore their own unique molecular identifier. One entry per CDR3 protein, called by TCRdb with MiXCR from the 5' RACE reads. This table has 35,000 to 55,000 distinct CDR3 sequences, 6% to 7.5% appearing once. Noted time point: sample taken at primary tumor resection. Unsorted whole RNA of tumor, nontumor lung or frozen PBMC was sequenced. CDR3 length equals 16 residues. The germline V gene encodes CDR1 KGHSH and CDR2 LQKENI. V dropped 3 bases and J dropped 1 base, with 15 bases sitting between them. This sequence originates from a female donor with early-stage non-small cell lung cancer. The rearrangement uses TRBV18 and TRBJ1-1; D call uncertain. The material was PBMCs, obtained at surgery. CDR3 bases: TGTGCCAGCTCACCTACCTTGGCAGGAGGGAACACTGAAGCTTTCTTT. Translating gives CASSPTLAGGNTEAFF. Variable domain in full (rest from reference TRBV18 and TRBJ1-1): NAGVMQNPRHLVRRRGQEARLRCSPMKGHSHVYWYRQLPEEGLKFMVYLQKENIIDESGMPKERFSAEFPKEGPSILRIQQVVRGDSAAYFCASSPTLAGGNTEAFFGQGTRLTVV.